The present TCR beta chain was sequenced within a study of cytomegalovirus exposure and HLA in healthy donors. Whole-study findings and limits: According to the study, roughly 160 TCR beta chains were cytomegalovirus-associated. Most of the CMV-associated TCR beta chains (in a later analysis) appeared to be HLA-restricted. Being productive about 87% or about 30% of the time was typical of most TCR beta V segments in an earlier analysis. The CMV antigen specificity of a few CMV-associated chains was confirmed through in vitro analysis.

13 Jbeta primers and 60 Vbeta primers were used for the PCR. Sequencing was performed with immunoSEQ multiplex PCR; in TCRdb, only in-frame clones are kept and a portion is missing. This table holds around 130,000 clones, 55% to 75% found once. On this clone itself: The antigen is unknown.

Germline-derived CDR1 and CDR2 are KGHSY and FQNENV. The CDR3 runs to 15 residues. V was shortened by 0 bases and J by 7 bases, with 10 bases between the two germline ends. Sequenced sample: PBMCs. This TCR was sampled from a human donor in good health. The V and J genes are TRBV16 and TRBJ1-6; D unclear. The CDR3: CASSQSDWRNSPLHF. In DNA, the CDR3 is TGTGCCAGCAGCCAATCTGATTGGCGGAATTCACCCCTCCACTTT.